This is a list of T cell receptor beta chains from one sample in a study of early T cells in non-severe SARS-CoV-2 infection. TCRdb reanalysed the 5' RACE reads using MiXCR and keeps one entry per CDR3 protein. Of about 53,000 distinct CDR3 sequences listed, 9.5% to 15% are singletons. Sequences were derived from whole blood, sampled at baseline. The receptors stem from an adult who was a healthcare worker with PCR-confirmed SARS-CoV-2 infection or an uninfected control (not recorded which). Each CDR3 is given with its conserved first and last residue. The order of the fields is J gene, V gene, D gene, clone size, CDR3 protein, CDR3 DNA. D genes are given only for firm matches. Only part of the rows carry a size: once, few, many, or a class if the clone is expanded.

J gene: TRBJ2-3; V gene: TRBV5-8; D gene: .; clone size: .; CDR3 protein: CASSLEGTDTQYF; CDR3 DNA: TGTGCCAGCAGCTTGGAGGGTACAGATACGCAGTATTTT
J gene: TRBJ2-1; V gene: TRBV3-1; D gene: TRBD2; clone size: few; CDR3 protein: CASVASGSEQFF; CDR3 DNA: TGTGCCAGTGTAGCTAGCGGGAGTGAGCAGTTCTTC
J gene: TRBJ2-3; V gene: TRBV28; D gene: TRBD2; clone size: few; CDR3 protein: CASTSPRRDYTDTQYF; CDR3 DNA: TGTGCCAGCACCAGTCCACGCCGGGACTACACAGATACGCAGTATTTT
J gene: TRBJ2-2; V gene: TRBV19; D gene: .; clone size: few; CDR3 protein: CASSIDFRGTGELFF; CDR3 DNA: TGTGCCAGTAGTATAGATTTTCGGGGTACCGGGGAGCTGTTTTTT
J gene: TRBJ2-2; V gene: TRBV7-6; D gene: .; clone size: few; CDR3 protein: CASSSSALVGELFF; CDR3 DNA: TGTGCCAGCAGCTCCTCCGCCCTGGTCGGGGAGCTGTTTTTT
J gene: TRBJ2-7; V gene: TRBV6-6; D gene: TRBD1; clone size: many; CDR3 protein: CASSYSGQHPYEQYF; CDR3 DNA: TGTGCCAGCAGTTACTCGGGACAGCACCCCTACGAGCAGTACTTC
J gene: TRBJ2-2; V gene: TRBV27; D gene: .; clone size: .; CDR3 protein: CGEVPTGRRTNTGELFF; CDR3 DNA: TGTGGGGAGGTCCCTACTGGACGGCGGACGAACACCGGGGAGCTGTTTTTT
J gene: TRBJ2-1; V gene: TRBV11-3; D gene: .; clone size: many; CDR3 protein: CASSLRVDNEQFF; CDR3 DNA: TGTGCCAGCAGCTTACGGGTAGACAATGAGCAGTTCTTC
J gene: TRBJ1-2; V gene: TRBV7-2; D gene: .; clone size: .; CDR3 protein: CASSFEVYGYTF; CDR3 DNA: TGTGCCAGCAGCTTCGAGGTGTATGGCTACACCTTC
J gene: TRBJ2-7; V gene: TRBV27; D gene: TRBD2; clone size: .; CDR3 protein: CASSLAGGPGEQYF; CDR3 DNA: TGTGCCAGCAGTCTAGCGGGAGGGCCCGGCGAGCAGTACTTC
J gene: TRBJ2-1; V gene: TRBV5-5; D gene: TRBD1; clone size: many; CDR3 protein: CASSRDRGPYNEQFF; CDR3 DNA: TGTGCCAGCAGCCGGGACAGGGGTCCCTACAATGAGCAGTTCTTC
J gene: TRBJ1-5; V gene: TRBV12-3/TRBV12-4; D gene: .; clone size: .; CDR3 protein: CASLPRDKSRNQPQHF; CDR3 DNA: TGTGCCAGCCTCCCCCGGGACAAAAGCCGAAATCAGCCCCAGCATTTT
J gene: TRBJ2-3; V gene: TRBV6-5; D gene: .; clone size: .; CDR3 protein: CASRRSTDTQYF; CDR3 DNA: TGTGCCAGCAGGCGGAGCACAGATACGCAGTATTTT
J gene: TRBJ2-3; V gene: TRBV19; D gene: TRBD1; clone size: few; CDR3 protein: CASSTWTGEDTQYF; CDR3 DNA: TGTGCCAGTAGTACCTGGACAGGGGAAGATACGCAGTATTTT
J gene: TRBJ1-2; V gene: TRBV29-1; D gene: .; clone size: many; CDR3 protein: CSVGLWGGANYGYTF; CDR3 DNA: TGCAGCGTTGGCCTGTGGGGGGGAGCTAACTATGGCTACACCTTC
J gene: TRBJ2-3; V gene: TRBV12-3/TRBV12-4; D gene: .; clone size: .; CDR3 protein: CASRIQAWGTDTQYF; CDR3 DNA: TGTGCCAGCAGGATACAGGCTTGGGGCACAGATACGCAGTATTTT
J gene: TRBJ2-1; V gene: TRBV20-1; D gene: TRBD2; clone size: .; CDR3 protein: CSASASGRAWNEQFF; CDR3 DNA: TGCAGTGCTAGCGCGAGCGGGAGGGCCTGGAATGAGCAGTTCTTC
J gene: TRBJ2-7; V gene: TRBV7-2; D gene: .; clone size: .; CDR3 protein: CASSLTGPAEQYF; CDR3 DNA: TGTGCCAGCAGCTTAACGGGACCGGCCGAGCAGTACTTC
J gene: TRBJ2-7; V gene: TRBV2; D gene: .; clone size: .; CDR3 protein: CASTGRQATSYEQYF; CDR3 DNA: TGTGCCAGCACCGGTCGGCAGGCCACCTCCTACGAGCAGTACTTC